One sample yielded the 6 T cell receptor beta chains listed below, sequenced in a study of blood T cells in healthy people across ages. The authors ran a second PCR of 7 to 11 cycles using a sample-barcoded 5' primer and a J-beta primer mix. TCRdb recomputed calls from the 5' RACE reads with MiXCR, one row per CDR3 protein. Found here are about a million distinct CDR3 sequences, roughly 48% of them singletons; the top ten hold roughly 13%. The sample consisted of blood. These receptors originate from a man aged 25-45 years in good health.

The table lists this clonotype with a few counts. This chain joins TRBV20-1 and TRBJ1-5; 8 bases align to TRBD1. Trimming cost V 3 bases and J 4 bases; bases outside gene matches: 5. This CDR3 comprises 14 residues. Germline CDR1 and CDR2: DFQATT and SNEGSKA (reference sequence). The CDR3 DNA sequence: TGCAGTGCTAGGAACGACAGGGGTAATCAGCCCCAGCATTTT. It yields the protein CSARNDRGNQPQHF.

In regard to this clonotype: The junction differs from germline at one of its ends, possibly a read error. This chain connects TRBV12-3 or TRBV12-4 to TRBJ1-2; TRBD1 agrees at 7 bases. This CDR3 region has 14 residues. CDR3 sequence: CASSFGTANFGYTF. The DNA for the CDR3 is TGTGCCAGCAGCTTCGGGACAGCTAACTTTGGCTACACCTTC.

The chain is built from TRBV15 and TRBJ2-3; D uncertain. Trimming removed 3 bases from V and 6 bases from J, with 22 bases in between. CDR1 LNHNV and CDR2 YYDKDF come from the germline V gene (reference sequence). The CDR3 has 17 amino acids. The CDR3 here is CATSRDKFTSLQDTQYF. CDR3 nucleotide sequence: TGTGCCACCAGCAGGGATAAGTTCACGTCCCTACAGGATACGCAGTATTTT.

In its sample, this clonotype was seen many times. The chain employs TRBV29-1 and TRBJ2-7; perhaps TRBD2 as D (5 bases). CDR1 is SQVTM, CDR2 ANQGSEA, per germline. The germline V and J ends were trimmed by 6 bases and 0 bases, with 15 bases remaining between them. The CDR3 sequence is 14 residues long. CDR3 DNA sequence: TGCAGCGTCGCTAGCCGTCATAGCTCCTACGAGCAGTACTTC. Encoded protein: CSVASRHSSYEQYF.

The chain uses TRBV7-2 and TRBJ2-3, with D unresolved. The CDR3 totals 15 residues. Germline CDR1 is SGHTA and CDR2 is FQGNSA. Trimming took 5 bases from V and 0 from J, leaving 12 bases between them. The CDR3 region has the DNA TGTGCCAGCAGCAGGGAATGGGTTAGCACAGATACGCAGTATTTT. Its translation: CASSREWVSTDTQYF.

The V call is TRBV12-3 or TRBV12-4, the J call TRBJ2-7; D not resolved. Trimming removed 7 bases at V and 2 bases at J, with 6 bases between. CDR3 length: 11 amino acids. CDR3 sequence (DNA): TGTGCCAGCATGCGAGCCTACGAGCAGTACTTC. This translates into CASMRAYEQYF.